A single sample gave rise to the 14 T cell receptor beta chains below, sequenced in a study of cytomegalovirus exposure and HLA in healthy donors. Primers for the PCR totalled 60 Vbeta and 13 Jbeta. Only in-frame clones appear in the TCRdb table, and some are missing; sequencing was by immunoSEQ multiplex PCR. The sample contains about 130,000 clones, roughly four fifths of which appear only once. Sequencing was carried out using PBMCs. The receptors originated from a girl aged 2 to 10 in good health and CMV-seronegative.

This clone has more than one count but fewer than ten. The chain couples TRBV7-2 to TRBJ1-1; 9 bases are shared with TRBD1. CDR1 and CDR2 from the germline V gene are SGHTA and FQGNSA. After removal of 1 base from V and 4 bases from J, the junction contained 4 bases not matched to a gene. The CDR3 consists of 15 residues. The DNA of the CDR3 is TGTGCCAGCAGCTTAGGGGACAGGGCGGGCACTGAAGCTTTCTTT. It encodes CASSLGDRAGTEAFF.

The chain carries TRBV6-6 and TRBJ1-4; D is unclear. This CDR3 comprises 11 residues. CDR1 and CDR2 from the germline V gene are MNHNY and SVGAGI (reference sequence). Trimming shortened V by 7 bases and J by 7 bases, and 7 bases separated the two germline ends. The CDR3 spells CASTNSEKLFF. In DNA form, the CDR3 reads TGTGCCAGCACAAACAGTGAAAAACTGTTTTTT.

The V call is TRBV7-6, the J call TRBJ2-5, with a weak D call TRBD1 (5 bases). Germline V gene data show CDR1 as SGHVS and CDR2 as FNYEAQ. V shed 1 base and J shed 2 bases, with 11 bases lying between them. The length of the CDR3 is 15 residues. CDR3 sequence: CASSLDAGHQETQYF. For the CDR3, the DNA is TGTGCCAGCAGCTTAGATGCAGGGCATCAAGAGACCCAGTACTTC. Full variable domain (rest looked up from reference TRBV7-6 and TRBJ2-5): GAGVSQSPRYKVTKRGQDVALRCDPISGHVSLYWYRQALGQGPEFLTYFNYEAQQDKSGLPNDRFSAERPEGSISTLTIQRTEQRDSAMYRCASSLDAGHQETQYFGPGTRLLVL.

This chain uses TRBV29-1 with TRBJ2-2; D unresolved. The V and J ends lost 6 bases and 0 bases respectively, with 8 bases between them. Germline assignment: CDR1 SQVTM and CDR2 ANQGSEA. The CDR3 is 13 residues long. The CDR3 sequence is CSVQFANTGELFF. CDR3 bases: TGCAGCGTACAGTTCGCGAACACCGGGGAGCTGTTTTTT.

V is TRBV30 and J is TRBJ2-5; D is perhaps TRBD1 (6 bases). V dropped 0 bases and J dropped 5 bases, with 13 bases sitting between them. The CDR3 extends over 14 amino acids. Germline values: CDR1 GTSNPN, CDR2 SVGIG (reference sequence). The CDR3 DNA is TGTGCCTGGAGTGTATTTGGGCAGGGGGAGACCCAGTACTTC. Translation gives CAWSVFGQGETQYF. Combining the CDR3 with reference TRBV30 and TRBJ2-5 gives the whole variable domain SQTIHQWPATLVQPVGSPLSLECTVEGTSNPNLYWYRQAAGRGLQLLFYSVGIGQISSEVPQNLSASRPQDRQFILSSKKLLLSDSGFYLCAWSVFGQGETQYFGPGTRLLVL.

There are a few counts of this clone. J is TRBJ1-1 and V is TRBV28, with a weak D call TRBD1 (5 bases). The CDR3 contains 11 residues. With 3 bases removed from V and 9 bases from J, the gap between germline ends came to 8 bases. Looked up from germline, CDR1 is MDHEN and CDR2 is SYDVKM. CDR3 loop: CASSLGQKAFF. CDR3 DNA sequence: TGTGCCAGCAGTTTGGGGCAAAAAGCTTTCTTT.

J is TRBJ2-5 and V is TRBV28; 10 bases line up with TRBD2. Germline loops: CDR1 MDHEN, CDR2 SYDVKM. Trimming removed 2 bases from V and 4 bases from J; junction bases left unmatched: 7. CDR3 length: 16 residues. Here the CDR3 reads CASSLRTSGIRETQYF. CDR3 bases: TGTGCCAGCAGTTTAAGAACTAGCGGGATAAGAGAGACCCAGTACTTC.

The rearrangement uses TRBV19 and TRBJ1-1; TRBD1 agrees at 7 bases. V gave up 5 bases and J gave up 0 bases; unmatched junction bases: 6. Per germline, CDR1 LNHDA and CDR2 SQIVND (reference sequence). CDR3 length equals 15 residues. In DNA form, the CDR3 reads TGTGCCAGTAGTCACCTGACAGGGATGAACACTGAAGCTTTCTTT. It encodes CASSHLTGMNTEAFF. Using reference TRBV19 and TRBJ1-1 for the parts outside the CDR3, the full variable domain is DGGITQSPKYLFRKEGQNVTLSCEQNLNHDAMYWYRQDPGQGLRLIYYSQIVNDFQKGDIAEGYSVSREKKESFPLTVTSAQKNPTAFYLCASSHLTGMNTEAFFGQGTRLTVV.

This chain connects TRBV30 to TRBJ2-2; D possibly corresponds to TRBD1 (6 bases). This CDR3 region has 14 residues. The ends were cut back, 1 base at V and 4 bases at J, with 10 bases in the middle. Germline assignment: CDR1 GTSNPN and CDR2 SVGIG (reference sequence). DNA for the CDR3: TGTGCCTGGAGTGCTACAGGGTTCACCGGGGAGCTGTTTTTT. Translating it yields CAWSATGFTGELFF.

This sequence joins TRBV18 and TRBJ1-2; 8 bases are a match to TRBD1. CDR1 is KGHSH and CDR2 is LQKENI in the germline V gene. There are 15 residues in the CDR3. J was trimmed by 3 bases and V by 1 base; bases with no gene match: 4. The CDR3 DNA reads as TGTGCCAGCTCACCACAGACAGGGGTGGACTATGGCTACACCTTC. It is translated as CASSPQTGVDYGYTF. The whole variable domain, remainder taken from reference TRBV18 and TRBJ1-2, is NAGVMQNPRHLVRRRGQEARLRCSPMKGHSHVYWYRQLPEEGLKFMVYLQKENIIDESGMPKERFSAEFPKEGPSILRIQQVVRGDSAAYFCASSPQTGVDYGYTFGSGTRLTVV.

The chain links TRBV4-1 to TRBJ1-2; unclear D gene. The CDR3 covers 15 residues. The V gene's germline CDR1 is MGHRA and CDR2 YSYEKL. Trimming took off 0 bases at V and 5 bases at J, with 13 bases between the two ends. The CDR3 spells CASSQDRLLGYGYTF. The DNA of the CDR3 is TGCGCCAGCAGCCAAGACAGATTACTAGGGTATGGCTACACCTTC.

This chain joins TRBV5-1 and TRBJ2-2, with 7 bases aligning to TRBD2. The CDR3 covers 18 residues. V trimming: 0 bases; J trimming: 4 bases; junction bases outside the gene matches: 12. Germline values: CDR1 SGHRS, CDR2 YFSETQ. In DNA, the CDR3 is TGCGCCAGCAGCTTGGTTCCTAGCGGCGGGGTACGCACCGGGGAGCTGTTTTTT. It encodes CASSLVPSGGVRTGELFF. Full variable domain (remainder filled in from reference TRBV5-1 and TRBJ2-2): KAGVTQTPRYLIKTRGQQVTLSCSPISGHRSVSWYQQTPGQGLQFLFEYFSETQRNKGNFPGRFSGRQFSNSRSEMNVSTLELGDSALYLCASSLVPSGGVRTGELFFGEGSRLTVL.

This clone was observed a single time. V and J are TRBV12-5 and TRBJ1-2; weak D call: TRBD1 (5 bases). The CDR3 covers 17 residues. The germline V and J ends were trimmed by 0 bases and 4 bases, with 18 bases remaining between them. Germline V gene data show CDR1 as LGHNT and CDR2 as FRNRAP. The CDR3 here is CASGLVDTTEIVYGYTF. For the CDR3, the DNA is TGTGCTAGTGGTTTGGTTGACACGACAGAGATTGTCTATGGCTACACCTTC. Looking up the rest from reference TRBV12-5 and TRBJ1-2 gives the full variable domain: DARVTQTPRHKVTEMGQEVTMRCQPILGHNTVFWYRQTMMQGLELLAYFRNRAPLDDSGMPKDRFSAEMPDATLATLKIQPSEPRDSAVYFCASGLVDTTEIVYGYTFGSGTRLTVV.

Comments on this clone: The same CDR3 can be traced to other DNA sequences in this sample. The chain links TRBV18 to TRBJ2-1; no reliable D call. CDR1 is KGHSH and CDR2 is LQKENI in the germline V gene. The CDR3 length is 14 residues. V was cut by 3 bases and J by 0 bases, with 6 bases left in between. This CDR3 reads CASSPGSSYNEQFF. The CDR3 bases are TGTGCCAGCTCACCGGGCAGCTCCTACAATGAGCAGTTCTTC.